The entry below describes one TCR beta chain. As yet, its antigen is unknown. Germline V gene sequence: CDR1 MNHEY, CDR2 SVGAGI. The CDR3 extends over 15 amino acids. The ends were cut back, 6 bases at V and 1 base at J, with 13 bases in the middle. This specimen comes from a study of T cells in Graves' hyperthyroidism and ophthalmopathy. Study outcomes and limitations: Among clonotypes expanded in thyroid above 0.001, most were also found in blood. It was a median about seven months before onset that the model predicted ophthalmopathy. Ophthalmopathy could be told apart from stable hyperthyroidism with a 13 V-J model.

Lactation, pregnancy, other autoimmune disease or uncontrolled infection excluded patients. TCR beta CDR3 region amplification was performed from RNA transcripts. TCR CDR3 underwent first-round RT-PCR with the HTBI primer set. TCRdb re-called the multiplex PCR reads through MiXCR, storing one row per CDR3 protein. The data show more than 550,000 distinct CDR3 sequences, roughly 45% seen once. The sequence was collected from an adult man with Graves' disease, either hyperthyroidism or ophthalmopathy (not recorded which). The sample consisted of peripheral blood or thyroid tissue (not recorded which). The V call is TRBV6-5, the J call TRBJ1-5; D perhaps matches TRBD1 (5 bases). CDR3 amino acids: CASRLGAGSNQPQHF. The CDR3 bases are TGTGCCAGCAGGTTAGGGGCGGGGAGCAATCAGCCCCAGCATTTT.